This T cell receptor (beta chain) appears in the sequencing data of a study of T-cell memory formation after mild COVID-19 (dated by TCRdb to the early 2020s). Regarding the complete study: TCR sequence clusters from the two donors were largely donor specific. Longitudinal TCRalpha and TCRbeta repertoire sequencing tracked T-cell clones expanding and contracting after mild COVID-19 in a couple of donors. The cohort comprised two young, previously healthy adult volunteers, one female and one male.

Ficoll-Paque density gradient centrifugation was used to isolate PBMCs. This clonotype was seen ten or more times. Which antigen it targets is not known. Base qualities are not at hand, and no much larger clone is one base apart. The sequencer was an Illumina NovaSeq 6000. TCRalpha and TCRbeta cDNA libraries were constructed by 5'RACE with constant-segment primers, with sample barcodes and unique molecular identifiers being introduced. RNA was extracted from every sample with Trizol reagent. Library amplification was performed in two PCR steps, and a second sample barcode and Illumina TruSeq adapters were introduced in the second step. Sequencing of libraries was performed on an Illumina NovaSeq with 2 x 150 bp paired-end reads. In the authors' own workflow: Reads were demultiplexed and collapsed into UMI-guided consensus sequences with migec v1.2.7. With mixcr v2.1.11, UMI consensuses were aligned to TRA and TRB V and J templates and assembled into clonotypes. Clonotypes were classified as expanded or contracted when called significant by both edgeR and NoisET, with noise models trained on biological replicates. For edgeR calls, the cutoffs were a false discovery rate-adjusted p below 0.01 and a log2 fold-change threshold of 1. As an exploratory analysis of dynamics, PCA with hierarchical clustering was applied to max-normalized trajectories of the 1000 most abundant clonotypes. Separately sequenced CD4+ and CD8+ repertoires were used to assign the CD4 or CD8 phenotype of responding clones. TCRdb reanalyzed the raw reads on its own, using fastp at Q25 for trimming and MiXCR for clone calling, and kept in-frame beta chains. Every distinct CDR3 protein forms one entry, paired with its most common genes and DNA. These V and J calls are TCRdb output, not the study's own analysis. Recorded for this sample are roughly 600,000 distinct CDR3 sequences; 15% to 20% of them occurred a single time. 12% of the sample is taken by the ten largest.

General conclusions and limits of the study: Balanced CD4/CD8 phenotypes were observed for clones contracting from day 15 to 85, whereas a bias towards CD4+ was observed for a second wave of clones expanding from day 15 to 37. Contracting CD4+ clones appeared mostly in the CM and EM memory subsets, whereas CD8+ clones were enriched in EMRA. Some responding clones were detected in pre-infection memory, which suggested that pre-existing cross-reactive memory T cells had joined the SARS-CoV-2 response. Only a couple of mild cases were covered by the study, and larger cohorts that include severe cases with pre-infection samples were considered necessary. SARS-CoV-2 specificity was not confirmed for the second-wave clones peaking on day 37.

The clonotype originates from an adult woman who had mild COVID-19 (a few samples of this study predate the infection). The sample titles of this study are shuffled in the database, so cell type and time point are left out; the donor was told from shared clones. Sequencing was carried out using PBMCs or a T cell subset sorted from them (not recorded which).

The CDR3 corresponds to CASSREGTSGSEQFF. The DNA sequence is TGTGCCAGCAGCCGCGAGGGGACTAGCGGGAGTGAGCAGTTCTTC. The sequence joins TRBV3-1 to TRBJ2-1; TRBD2 fits 14 bases in the junction. At the junction V is shortened by 4 bases and J by 9 bases; bases outside the gene matches: 5. The CDR3 holds 15 amino acids from the cysteine to the phenylalanine. The only DNA kept is the CDR3, 45 bases in frame from the first base. The germline V gene (reference sequence) provides CDR1 LGHDT and CDR2 YNNKEL.